This TCR beta chain was found in a study of T cell responses to AZD1222 COVID-19 vaccine. General study findings and limits: Spike-spanning, vaccine-associated CD4 TCRs were dominant at 160-218 and 743-854. As reported, nearly half of all spike-specific TCRs target variant regions that are unmutated. Only a handful of AZD1222 recipients were seropositive at baseline. Spike-specific TCR breadth and depth were elevated following two AZD1222 doses.

With V trimmed by 5 bases and J by 7 bases, 10 bases remained unmatched. CDR3 length: 15 residues. Germline V gene lookup returns CDR1 SGHAT and CDR2 FQNNGV. TCRdb's copy holds only in-frame clones and misses some; the assay was immunoSEQ multiplex PCR. Of 90,000 to 150,000 clones in the sample, approximately 90% were seen once. With regard to this clone: Antigen: not known.

The source was peripheral blood, collected on day 0 of AZD1222 vaccination. The rearrangement joins TRBV11-2 to TRBJ1-4, with 7 bases matching TRBD1. The sequence was collected from an adult in good health. CDR3: CASSVLQGMTEKLFF. For the CDR3, the DNA is TGTGCCAGCAGCGTCCTACAGGGGATGACTGAAAAACTGTTTTTT.